The sequence of this T cell receptor beta chain was determined in a study of neoadjuvant anti-PD-1 for oral cavity cancer. The table came from immunoSEQ multiplex PCR; TCRdb's copy has only in-frame clones and leaves some out. Among a few thousand clones listed, about 60% were seen once. This CDR3 comprises 13 residues. The V end was cut by 1 base, the J end by 4 bases, with 6 bases between. Germline values: CDR1 MGHRA, CDR2 YSYEKL. Regarding time point: after neoadjuvant nivolumab, at surgical resection. Patients were newly diagnosed with stage II-IVA oral cavity squamous cell carcinoma without prior systemic or radiation treatment. Cohort: HPV-negative, locally advanced oral cavity squamous cell carcinoma patients.

The origin of this receptor is a person aged 35 to 85 with oral cavity squamous cell carcinoma. The V gene is TRBV4-1, the J gene TRBJ2-3; D gene unclear. Sequencing was performed on tumor tissue, taken after nivolumab (anti-PD-1) treatment. The CDR3 nucleotides are TGCGCCAGCAGCCAAGTAAGCGCAGATACGCAGTATTTT. Residues: CASSQVSADTQYF.